This TCR beta chain was retrieved from a study of cytomegalovirus exposure and HLA in healthy donors. The PCR had 60 Vbeta and 13 Jbeta primers. TCRdb's copy holds only in-frame clones and misses some; the assay was immunoSEQ multiplex PCR. In the table there are some 170,000 clones, 55% to 75% of which are singletons. V lost 2 bases to trimming and J lost 1 base, with 5 bases between them. The CDR3 spans 13 residues. Per the germline V gene, CDR1 is LNHDA and CDR2 is SQIVND (reference sequence). This clone was seen a few times. The receptor was derived from a human donor in good health. The source material was PBMCs. The rearrangement links TRBV19 to TRBJ1-1; D not certain. The DNA of the CDR3 is TGTGCCAGTAGTATAAGCCCGAACACTGAAGCTTTCTTT. It specifies CASSISPNTEAFF.